The 28 T cell receptor beta chains presented below share a single source sample, sequenced in a study of T cells in Graves' hyperthyroidism and ophthalmopathy (dated by TCRdb to between 2018 and 2021). Libraries were constructed by multiplex PCR. The instrument given in TCRdb is Illumina HiSeq 2000. The TCR beta CDR3 regions were amplified from the RNA transcripts. A first-round RT-PCR of the TCR CDR3 used the HTBI primer set with the Qiagen OneStep RT-PCR kit. TCRdb trimmed the raw reads at Q25, called clones with MiXCR and kept productive beta chains. Under each unique CDR3 protein, matching rows form one entry showing the most common genes and DNA. For this sample there are roughly 500,000 distinct CDR3 sequences; about 20% appear just once. The biggest ten clones account for roughly 49% of the sample. The sequenced material came from blood. Receptors originate from a woman in her 70s with Graves' ophthalmopathy.

This clonotype occurred many times. J is TRBJ1-2 and V is TRBV12-3 or TRBV12-4, with D hard to call. Trimming stripped 1 base from V and 7 bases from J, with 10 bases between. The CDR3 runs 13 residues. The CDR3 region is CASSLGPRGGYTF. The CDR3 DNA is TGTGCCAGCAGTTTAGGGCCCCGGGGTGGCTACACCTTC.

This clonotype was seen a few times. V usage is TRBV4-2 and J usage is TRBJ2-1, with D maybe TRBD2 (7 bases). The CDR3 spans 16 residues. Germline V CDR1 and CDR2: LGHNA, YNFKEQ. The germline V and J ends were trimmed by 3 bases and 7 bases, with 19 bases remaining between them. In DNA, the CDR3 is TGTGCCAGCAGCCAGGATGTGGCGGGGGCCTCTAATGAGCAGTTCTTC. It codes for CASSQDVAGASNEQFF.

This clonotype was found a few times. J is TRBJ2-7 and V is TRBV6-1; D is undetermined. V was shortened by 6 bases and J by 2 bases, with 5 bases between the two germline ends. Germline V gene data show CDR1 as MNHNS and CDR2 as SASEGT. CDR3 size: 11 residues. CDR3 nucleotides: TGTGCCAGCAGAACCACCTACGAGCAGTACTTC. It encodes CASRTTYEQYF.

This clonotype was picked up many times. This sequence joins TRBV28 and TRBJ2-7; TRBD1 aligns across 7 bases. This CDR3 is 14 amino acids long. The V gene's germline CDR1 is MDHEN and CDR2 SYDVKM. The ends lost 6 bases at V and 5 bases at J; junction bases unmatched: 10. The CDR3 DNA sequence: TGTGCCAGCAGCCCCACAGGGGTGACGGACGAGCAGTACTTC. Protein: CASSPTGVTDEQYF.

This chain joins TRBV2 and TRBJ2-3; perhaps TRBD1 as D (5 bases). V was clipped by 3 bases and J by 1 base, with 8 bases between them. CDR1 SNHLY and CDR2 FYNNEI come from the germline V gene. The CDR3 covers 14 residues. DNA for the CDR3: TGTGCCAGCAGTGAGTTAGGGGGCACAGATACGCAGTATTTT. As protein: CASSELGGTDTQYF.

The chain uses TRBV5-5 and TRBJ2-2, with TRBD2 matching over 11 bases. Germline V gives CDR1 SGHKS, CDR2 YYEKEE (reference sequence). This CDR3 is built from 16 residues. V lost 4 bases and J lost 0; bases outside the gene matches: 2. The CDR3, as DNA: TGTGCCAGCAGCAAACTAGCGGGAGCGAACACCGGGGAGCTGTTTTTT. Translating it yields CASSKLAGANTGELFF.

This clonotype came up a few times. As DNA, the CDR3 is TGTGCCAGCCGGCGGGGGGCACCGGATACGCAGTATTTT. It specifies CASRRGAPDTQYF. The rearrangement joins TRBV6-1 to TRBJ2-3, with 8 bases aligning to TRBD2. J was trimmed by 6 bases and V by 8 bases; bases with no gene match: 7. The germline V gene has CDR1 MNHNS and CDR2 SASEGT. The CDR3 runs 13 residues.

Here the CDR3 DNA reads TGCGCCAGCAGCTTGGTGAAGGGTCCGGATACGCAGTATTTT. Amino acids: CASSLVKGPDTQYF. The genes are TRBV5-1 and TRBJ2-3; no firm D call. This CDR3 spans 14 amino acids. Between the trimmed V and J ends, which lost 0 bases and 6 bases, there was a span of 11 bases. Germline V gives CDR1 SGHRS, CDR2 YFSETQ.

This clonotype occurred many times. The gene calls are TRBV11-2 and TRBJ2-3; D may correspond to TRBD1 or TRBD2 (6 bases each). Trimming left V 6 bases short and J 4 bases short, with 20 bases between. CDR3 length: 16 residues. The germline gives CDR1 SGHAT, CDR2 FQNNGV. DNA of the CDR3: TGTGCCAGCAGAAAAAGGGTCGTGGGGGGCGCAGATACGCAGTATTTT. Translated, it gives CASRKRVVGGADTQYF.

This clonotype was recorded at least ten times. Written as DNA, the CDR3 is TGTGCCAGCAGCCAAGAGGGTATGAATCAGCCCCAGCATTTT. It codes for CASSQEGMNQPQHF. The chain is built from TRBV3-1 and TRBJ1-5, with D hard to call. V lost 0 bases and J 4 bases, leaving 7 bases between the germline ends. The CDR3 contains 14 residues. Per germline, CDR1 LGHDT and CDR2 YNNKEL (reference sequence).

This clonotype has just a few counts. The chain links TRBV7-2 to TRBJ2-5; TRBD2 might be the D (5 bases). Deletions cut 0 bases from V and 9 bases from J, with 14 bases between. The V gene's germline CDR1 is SGHTA and CDR2 FQGNSA. The CDR3 is 14 residues long. Here the CDR3 DNA reads TGTGCCAGCAGCTTAGCCGGGGTCGGGGAGTCCCAGTACTTC. Protein sequence: CASSLAGVGESQYF.

In this sample, this clonotype turned up many times. The chain couples TRBV7-3 to TRBJ2-1; tentatively, D is TRBD2 (6 bases). Germline V gene data show CDR1 as SGHTA and CDR2 as FQGTGA. This CDR3 contains 16 residues. V lost 5 bases and J lost 0, with 14 bases in between. The CDR3 protein is CASSPGGSPSYNEQFF. CDR3 nucleotide sequence: TGTGCCAGCAGCCCTGGGGGGTCGCCCTCCTACAATGAGCAGTTCTTC.

This clonotype was seen at least ten times. This chain connects TRBV2 to TRBJ1-1, with a tentative D call TRBD1 (5 bases). The CDR3 runs 12 residues. CDR1 is SNHLY and CDR2 is FYNNEI in the germline V gene. The V end lost 7 bases, the J end lost 3 bases, and 9 bases lay between the germline ends. The CDR3 sequence: CASNTGYTEAFF. The CDR3 DNA follows: TGTGCCAGCAATACAGGTTACACTGAAGCTTTCTTT.

DNA for the CDR3: TGTGCCAGCCGGCTACAGTTGAATGAAAAACTGTTTTTT. Residues: CASRLQLNEKLFF. The rearrangement uses TRBV6-1 and TRBJ1-4, with D uncertain. The CDR3 runs 13 residues. The germline V gene has CDR1 MNHNS and CDR2 SASEGT. Trimming left V 8 bases short and J 5 bases short, with 12 bases between.

This chain uses TRBV6-2 or TRBV6-3 with TRBJ2-7; 7 bases map to TRBD1. Germline trimming cut 6 bases from V and 0 bases from J; bases unmatched to any gene: 11. In germline, CDR1 is MNHEY, CDR2 SVGEGT. There are 16 residues in the CDR3. The CDR3 sequence: CASSYLRDRDSYEQYF. In DNA form, the CDR3 reads TGTGCCAGCAGCTATCTCCGGGACAGAGACTCCTACGAGCAGTACTTC.

This chain links TRBV6-2 or TRBV6-3 with TRBJ2-1; possibly TRBD2 for D (7 bases). The CDR3 sequence is 15 residues long. Trimming took off 7 bases at V and 8 bases at J, with 21 bases between the two ends. In germline, CDR1 is MNHEY, CDR2 SVGEGT. Written as DNA, the CDR3 is TGTGCCAGCACCACACGGGGGGCCAGTTGGGATGAGCAGTTCTTC. This translates into CASTTRGASWDEQFF.

There are many counts of this clonotype. V and J are TRBV12-3 or TRBV12-4 and TRBJ2-4; tentatively, D is TRBD2 (7 bases). This CDR3 is built from 14 residues. The V gene lost 3 bases and the J gene lost 8 bases, with 14 bases spanning the gap. The CDR3 sequence: CASSFSGEGDIQYF. Here the CDR3 DNA reads TGTGCCAGCAGTTTCTCGGGGGAGGGGGACATTCAGTACTTC.

J is TRBJ2-7 and V is TRBV5-1; TRBD2 is a possible D gene (5 bases). Per germline, CDR1 SGHRS and CDR2 YFSETQ. V lost 0 bases and J 7 bases, leaving 14 bases between the germline ends. The CDR3 consists of 14 residues. The CDR3 nucleotides are TGCGCCAGCAGCTTGGACTGGACTGCCGGGGAGCAGTACTTC. Protein product: CASSLDWTAGEQYF.

This rearrangement joins TRBV28 to TRBJ1-1, with D possibly matching TRBD1 (6 bases). Germline loops: CDR1 MDHEN, CDR2 SYDVKM. The CDR3 is made up of 15 amino acids. With 6 bases removed from V and 5 bases from J, the gap between germline ends came to 19 bases. For the CDR3, the DNA is TGTGCCAGCAGCTTCGGTTACAGGGAGGAGACTGAAGCTTTCTTT. It codes for CASSFGYREETEAFF.

This clonotype showed up just a few times. The V and J genes are TRBV12-3 or TRBV12-4 and TRBJ2-7, with D tentatively TRBD1 (5 bases). V lost 5 bases and J lost 2, with 13 bases in between. The CDR3 extends over 14 amino acids. CDR3: CASSPSPRAYEQYF. DNA for the CDR3: TGTGCCAGCAGTCCCTCCCCCAGGGCCTACGAGCAGTACTTC.

This clonotype showed up just a few times. The chain is built from TRBV6-2 or TRBV6-3 and TRBJ1-5; TRBD1 matches 9 bases. This CDR3 has 14 residues. V was pared by 6 bases and J by 5 bases, with 5 bases of the junction left unmatched. The germline V gene has CDR1 MNHEY and CDR2 SVGEGT. CDR3: CASSPTGGHQPQHF. The CDR3 region has the DNA TGTGCCAGCAGCCCAACAGGGGGCCATCAGCCCCAGCATTTT.

This clonotype was detected only a few times. A much larger clone lies a single base off, so this may be a read error. This sequence joins TRBV25-1 and TRBJ1-1; a weak D match, TRBD1 (5 bases). This CDR3 spans 13 amino acids. The ends were cut back, 7 bases at V and 1 base at J, with 10 bases in the middle. CDR1 MGHDK and CDR2 SYGVNS come from the germline V gene. Here the CDR3 reads CASTFGQNTEAFF. In nucleotides, the CDR3 is TGTGCCAGCACCTTCGGACAGAACACTGAAGCTTTCTTT.

A few counts support this clonotype. The V and J genes are TRBV7-9 and TRBJ2-7; 8 nucleotides align to TRBD1. Looked up from germline, CDR1 is SEHNR and CDR2 is FQNEAQ (reference sequence). The CDR3 loop spans 15 amino acids. The V gene end was trimmed by 5 bases and the J gene end by 5 bases; junction bases not matched to a gene: 11. The CDR3 nucleotides are TGTGCCAGCAGCCCGAGGACAGGGAGTTCCCACGAGCAGTACTTC. The encoded protein is CASSPRTGSSHEQYF.

This clonotype was seen ten or more times. The chain couples TRBV28 to TRBJ2-4, with 8 positions matching TRBD1. The CDR3 is 15 amino acids. From germline, CDR1 is MDHEN and CDR2 SYDVKM. The J segment lost 7 bases and the V segment lost 5 bases, leaving 10 bases of the junction unmatched. The DNA for the CDR3 is TGTGCCAGCAGTCAACGCAGGGGGCGGGTGAACATTCAGTACTTC. Translated: CASSQRRGRVNIQYF. The entire variable domain, with the rest obtained from reference TRBV28 and TRBJ2-4, is as follows: DVKVTQSSRYLVKRTGEKVFLECVQDMDHENMFWYRQDPGLGLRLIYFSYDVKMKEKGDIPEGYSVSREKKERFSLILESASTNQTSMYLCASSQRRGRVNIQYFGAGTRLSVL.

This chain uses TRBV5-1 with TRBJ2-3; 11 bases line up with TRBD1. The ends lost 3 bases at V and 3 bases at J; junction bases unmatched: 9. The V gene's germline CDR1 is SGHRS and CDR2 YFSETQ. CDR3 length equals 17 residues. This CDR3 is CASSSEPGQGGTDTQYF. Here the CDR3 DNA reads TGCGCCAGCAGCTCAGAGCCGGGACAGGGGGGGACAGATACGCAGTATTTT. Together with reference TRBV5-1 and TRBJ2-3, the CDR3 gives the full variable domain: KAGVTQTPRYLIKTRGQQVTLSCSPISGHRSVSWYQQTPGQGLQFLFEYFSETQRNKGNFPGRFSGRQFSNSRSEMNVSTLELGDSALYLCASSSEPGQGGTDTQYFGPGTRLTVL.

This clonotype has only a few counts. The chain combines TRBV20-1 with TRBJ2-7; 14 bases line up with TRBD2. With 0 bases clipped from V and 2 bases from J, the junction kept 6 bases outside the gene matches. The germline V gene encodes CDR1 DFQATT and CDR2 SNEGSKA (reference sequence). The length of the CDR3 is 17 residues. The CDR3 sequence is CSARDPGTSGSTYEQYF. The CDR3 DNA follows: TGCAGTGCTAGAGACCCCGGGACTAGCGGGAGCACCTACGAGCAGTACTTC.

This clonotype was observed a few times. The chain couples TRBV5-1 to TRBJ2-7, with D unresolved. CDR1 and CDR2 (germline): SGHRS, YFSETQ. Trimming shortened V by 2 bases and J by 2 bases, and 11 bases separated the two germline ends. The CDR3 is 14 amino acids. In DNA form, the CDR3 reads TGCGCCAGCAGCTTTGGGTCTACACCCTACGAGCAGTACTTC. Its translation is CASSFGSTPYEQYF.

This clonotype was observed a few times. The genes are TRBV20-1 and TRBJ2-5; 7 positions agree with TRBD2. CDR3 length equals 12 residues. From germline, CDR1 is DFQATT and CDR2 SNEGSKA (reference sequence). V shed 6 bases and J 12 bases; nucleotides not matched to a gene: 13. The CDR3 loop is CSAAATRLAEYF. The CDR3 DNA sequence: TGCAGTGCCGCAGCTACGAGACTAGCCGAGTACTTC.